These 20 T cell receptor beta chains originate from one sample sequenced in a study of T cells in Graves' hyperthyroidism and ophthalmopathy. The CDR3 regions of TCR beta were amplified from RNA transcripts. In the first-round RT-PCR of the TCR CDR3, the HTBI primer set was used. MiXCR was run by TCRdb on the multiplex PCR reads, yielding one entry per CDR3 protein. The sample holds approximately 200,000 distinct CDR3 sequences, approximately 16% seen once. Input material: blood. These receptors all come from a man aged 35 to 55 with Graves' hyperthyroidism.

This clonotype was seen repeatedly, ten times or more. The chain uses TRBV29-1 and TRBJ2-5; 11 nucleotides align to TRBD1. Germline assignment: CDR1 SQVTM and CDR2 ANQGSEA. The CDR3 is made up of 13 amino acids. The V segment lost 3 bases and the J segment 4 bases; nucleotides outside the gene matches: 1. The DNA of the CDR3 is TGCAGCGTTGAGGGGACAGGGGGAGAGACCCAGTACTTC. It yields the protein CSVEGTGGETQYF.

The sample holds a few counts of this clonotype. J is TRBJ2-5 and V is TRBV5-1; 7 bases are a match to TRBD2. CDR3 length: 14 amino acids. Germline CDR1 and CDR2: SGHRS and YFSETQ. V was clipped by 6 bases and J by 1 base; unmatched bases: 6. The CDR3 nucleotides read TGCGCCAGCACCCCGCCTAGCGGCCAAGAGACCCAGTACTTC. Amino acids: CASTPPSGQETQYF.

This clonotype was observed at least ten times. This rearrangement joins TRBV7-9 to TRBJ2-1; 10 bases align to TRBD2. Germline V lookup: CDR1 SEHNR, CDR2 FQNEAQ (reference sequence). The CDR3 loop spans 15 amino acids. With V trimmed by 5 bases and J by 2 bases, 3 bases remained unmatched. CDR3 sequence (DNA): TGTGCCAGCAGCCAGCGGGGGGGACCCTACAATGAGCAGTTCTTC. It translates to CASSQRGGPYNEQFF.

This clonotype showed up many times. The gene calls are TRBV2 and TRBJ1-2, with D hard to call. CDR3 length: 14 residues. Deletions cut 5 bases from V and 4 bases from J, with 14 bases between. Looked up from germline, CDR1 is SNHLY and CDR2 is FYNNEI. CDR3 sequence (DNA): TGTGCCAGCAGTTCCAAGGGCTCTAGCTATGGCTACACCTTC. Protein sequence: CASSSKGSSYGYTF.

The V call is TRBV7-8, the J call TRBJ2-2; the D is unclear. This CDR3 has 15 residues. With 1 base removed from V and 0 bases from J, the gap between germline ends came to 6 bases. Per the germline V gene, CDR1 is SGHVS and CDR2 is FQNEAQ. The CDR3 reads CASSLVSPNTGELFF. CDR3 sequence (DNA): TGTGCCAGCAGCTTAGTTTCCCCGAACACCGGGGAGCTGTTTTTT.

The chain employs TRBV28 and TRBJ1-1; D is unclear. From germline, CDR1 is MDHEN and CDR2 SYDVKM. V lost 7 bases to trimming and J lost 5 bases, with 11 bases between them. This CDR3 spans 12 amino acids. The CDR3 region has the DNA TGTGCCAGCATGGTATCGGGGACTGAAGCTTTCTTT. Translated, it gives CASMVSGTEAFF.

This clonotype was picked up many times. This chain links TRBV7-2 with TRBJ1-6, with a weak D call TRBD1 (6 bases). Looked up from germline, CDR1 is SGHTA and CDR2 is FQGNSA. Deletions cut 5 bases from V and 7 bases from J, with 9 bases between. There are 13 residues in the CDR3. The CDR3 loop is CASSTDRNSPLHF. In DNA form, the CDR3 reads TGTGCCAGCAGCACGGACAGAAATTCACCCCTCCACTTT.

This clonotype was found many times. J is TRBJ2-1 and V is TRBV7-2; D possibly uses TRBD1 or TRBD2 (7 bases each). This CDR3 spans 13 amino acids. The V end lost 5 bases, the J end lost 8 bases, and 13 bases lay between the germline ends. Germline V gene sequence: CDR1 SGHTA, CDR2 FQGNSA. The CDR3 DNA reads TGTGCCAGCAGCGCAGGGGGGGGGTATGAGCAGTTCTTC. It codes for CASSAGGGYEQFF.

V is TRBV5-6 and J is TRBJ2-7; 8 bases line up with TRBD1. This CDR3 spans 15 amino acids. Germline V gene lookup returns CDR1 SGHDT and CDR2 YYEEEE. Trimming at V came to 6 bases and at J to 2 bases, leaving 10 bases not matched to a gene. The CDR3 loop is CASTEAGQGTYEQYF. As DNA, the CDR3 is TGTGCCAGCACGGAGGCTGGACAGGGAACCTACGAGCAGTACTTC.

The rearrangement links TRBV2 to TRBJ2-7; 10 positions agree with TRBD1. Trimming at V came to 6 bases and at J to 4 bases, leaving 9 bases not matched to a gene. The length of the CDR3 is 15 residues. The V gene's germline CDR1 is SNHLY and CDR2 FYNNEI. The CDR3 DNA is TGTGCCAGCAGCTGGGACACGGGACAGGGGTACGAGCAGTACTTC. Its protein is CASSWDTGQGYEQYF. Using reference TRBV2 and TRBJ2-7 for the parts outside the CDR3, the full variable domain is EPEVTQTPSHQVTQMGQEVILRCVPISNHLYFYWYRQILGQKVEFLVSFYNNEISEKSEIFDDQFSVERPDGSNFTLKIRSTKLEDSAMYFCASSWDTGQGYEQYFGPGTRLTVT.

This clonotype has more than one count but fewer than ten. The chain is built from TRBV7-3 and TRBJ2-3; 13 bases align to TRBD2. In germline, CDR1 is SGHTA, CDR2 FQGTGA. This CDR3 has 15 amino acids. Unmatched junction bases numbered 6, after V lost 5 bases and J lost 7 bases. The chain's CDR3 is CASSRLAGGSYTQYF. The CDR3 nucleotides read TGTGCCAGCAGCCGACTAGCGGGGGGCAGCTATACGCAGTATTTT. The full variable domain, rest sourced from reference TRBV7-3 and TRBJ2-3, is GAGVSQTPSNKVTEKGKYVELRCDPISGHTALYWYRQSLGQGPEFLIYFQGTGAADDSGLPNDRFFAVRPEGSVSTLKIQRTERGDSAVYLCASSRLAGGSYTQYFGPGTRLTVL.

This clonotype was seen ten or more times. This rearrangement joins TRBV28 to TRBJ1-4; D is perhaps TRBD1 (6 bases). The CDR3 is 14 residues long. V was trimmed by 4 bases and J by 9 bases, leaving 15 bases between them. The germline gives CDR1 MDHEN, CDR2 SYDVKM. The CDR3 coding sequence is TGTGCCAGCAGTTCCCGCCAGGGGACCCAAAAACTGTTTTTT. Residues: CASSSRQGTQKLFF.

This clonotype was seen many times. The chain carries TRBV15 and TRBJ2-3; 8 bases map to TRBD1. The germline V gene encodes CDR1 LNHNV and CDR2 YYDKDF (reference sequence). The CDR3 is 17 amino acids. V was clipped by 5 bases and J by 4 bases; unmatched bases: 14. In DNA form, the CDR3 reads TGTGCCACCAGCGGAAAAGATAAGGACAGGGTTTCAGATACGCAGTATTTT. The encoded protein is CATSGKDKDRVSDTQYF.

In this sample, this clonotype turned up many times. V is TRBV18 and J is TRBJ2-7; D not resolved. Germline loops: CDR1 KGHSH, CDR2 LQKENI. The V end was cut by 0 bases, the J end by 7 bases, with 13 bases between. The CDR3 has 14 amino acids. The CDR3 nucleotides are TGTGCCAGCTCACCACCGGGATTTGAGGAAGAGCAGTACTTC. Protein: CASSPPGFEEEQYF.

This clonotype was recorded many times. The CDR3 loop reads CASSEAGTGVRGYTF. CDR3 in DNA: TGTGCCAGCAGTGAAGCCGGGACAGGGGTTCGGGGCTACACCTTC. The chain recombines TRBV6-1 with TRBJ1-2; TRBD1 aligns across 10 bases. J gave up 8 bases and V 0 bases, and 6 bases lay outside the gene matches. CDR1 and CDR2 from the germline V gene are MNHNS and SASEGT. The CDR3 runs to 15 residues.

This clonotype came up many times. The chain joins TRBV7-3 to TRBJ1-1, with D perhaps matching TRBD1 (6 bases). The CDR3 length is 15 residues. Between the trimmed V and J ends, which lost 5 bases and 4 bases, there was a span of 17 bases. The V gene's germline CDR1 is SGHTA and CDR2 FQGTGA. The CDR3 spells CASSLQGNTGTEAFF. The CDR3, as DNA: TGTGCCAGCAGCCTCCAGGGGAATACTGGCACTGAAGCTTTCTTT.

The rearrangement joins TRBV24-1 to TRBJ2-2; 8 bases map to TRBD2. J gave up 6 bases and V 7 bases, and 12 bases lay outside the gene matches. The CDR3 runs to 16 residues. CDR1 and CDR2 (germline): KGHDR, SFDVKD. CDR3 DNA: TGTGCCACCAGCCCCGCCCGGACTAGCTGGGCCGGGGAGCTGTTTTTT. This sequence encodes CATSPARTSWAGELFF.

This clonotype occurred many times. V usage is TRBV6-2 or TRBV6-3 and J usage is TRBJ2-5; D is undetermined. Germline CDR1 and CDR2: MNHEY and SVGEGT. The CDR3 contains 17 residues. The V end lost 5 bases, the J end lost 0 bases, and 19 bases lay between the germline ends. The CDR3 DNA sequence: TGTGCCAGCAGTCCCCCTGTGAGTGCCTTGTACCAAGAGACCCAGTACTTC. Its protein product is CASSPPVSALYQETQYF.

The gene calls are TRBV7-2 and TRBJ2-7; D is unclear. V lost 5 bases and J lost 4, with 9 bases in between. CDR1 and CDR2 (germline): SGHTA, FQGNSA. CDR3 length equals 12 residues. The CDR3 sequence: CASSLRVYEQYF. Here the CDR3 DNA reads TGTGCCAGCAGCCTCCGTGTATACGAGCAGTACTTC.

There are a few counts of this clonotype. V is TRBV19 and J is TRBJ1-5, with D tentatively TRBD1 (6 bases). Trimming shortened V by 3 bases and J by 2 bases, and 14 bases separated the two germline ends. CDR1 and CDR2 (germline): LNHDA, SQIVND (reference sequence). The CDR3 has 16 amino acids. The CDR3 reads CASSMGGRSGNQPQHF. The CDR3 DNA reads TGTGCCAGTAGTATGGGGGGCAGGTCCGGCAATCAGCCCCAGCATTTT.